This T cell receptor (beta chain) was captured in a study of control samples from healthy donors and cancer patients. The assay was immunoSEQ multiplex PCR, and TCRdb's table has in-frame clones only and misses some. The top ten clones hold 5% to 7% of a sample with 140,000 to 150,000 clones, roughly 93% of them seen once. Sequencing was carried out using blood. The receptor's source is a man between 18 and 35 years old in good health.

CDR3: CASSQDDGSSYNEQFF. In DNA, the CDR3 is TGCGCCAGCAGCCAAGACGACGGGAGCTCCTACAATGAGCAGTTCTTC. J is TRBJ2-1 and V is TRBV4-1; TRBD2 is a possible D gene (6 bases). V lost 0 bases and J 0 bases, leaving 9 bases between the germline ends. The CDR3 totals 16 residues. CDR1 is MGHRA, CDR2 YSYEKL, per germline.